This T cell receptor (beta chain) was profiled in a study of T cell changes during pregnancy in multiple sclerosis. Germline lookup yields CDR1 LNHDA and CDR2 SQIVND (reference sequence). Deletions cut 0 bases from V and 8 bases from J, with 13 bases between. This CDR3 comprises 14 residues. The method was immunoSEQ multiplex PCR; TCRdb's version includes in-frame clones alone and lacks a portion of them. The sample has more than 50,000 clones, around nine tenths seen once. This sequence originates from a female donor in good health, enrolled as a control in a pregnancy study. The sample here was peripheral blood, taken in the first trimester of pregnancy. V usage is TRBV19 and J usage is TRBJ2-5, with D unclear. The CDR3 DNA sequence: TGTGCCAGTAGTATAGATCTGGCGTCAGGAACCCAGTACTTC. Its protein product is CASSIDLASGTQYF. Filled out from reference TRBV19 and TRBJ2-5, the complete variable domain reads DGGITQSPKYLFRKEGQNVTLSCEQNLNHDAMYWYRQDPGQGLRLIYYSQIVNDFQKGDIAEGYSVSREKKESFPLTVTSAQKNPTAFYLCASSIDLASGTQYFGPGTRLLVL.